What follows is one T cell receptor beta chain and its context. The CDR3 contains 13 residues. CDR1 and CDR2 (germline): MDHEN, SYDVKM. V shed 6 bases and J shed 3 bases, with 12 bases lying between them. TCRdb's table, derived via immunoSEQ multiplex PCR, lists solely in-frame clones and lacks some. The profile shows 150,000 to 200,000 clones, roughly 89% of them singletons. The sample comes from a study of blood T cell repertoires in COVID-19. Study context: The cDNA or gDNA used as material had been derived from T cells, B-cell-depleted T cells, or PBMCs.

The TCR originated in a woman aged 40 to 50 with acute COVID-19. The gene calls are TRBV28 and TRBJ2-7; the D gene is possibly TRBD2 (6 bases). Sequenced sample: PBMCs or T cells enriched from blood (not recorded which). The CDR3 DNA reads TGTGCCAGCAGCCCCCCGGGACTCTACGAGCAGTACTTC. Encoded protein: CASSPPGLYEQYF.